This is a list of T cell receptor beta chains from one sample in a study of T cells after yellow fever vaccination. MiXCR, applied by TCRdb to the 5' RACE reads, yields one record per CDR3 protein. The sample contains approximately 24,000 distinct CDR3 sequences, approximately 5% of which appear only once. The material sequenced was PBMCs, either bulk or a sorted T-cell subset (CD4+, CD8+, memory, or dextramer-sorted; not recorded which), taken 15 days after the yellow fever booster vaccination. The receptors here all came from a man aged 30-40 years who received the YFV17D yellow fever vaccine. CDR3s include the opening cysteine and the closing phenylalanine or tryptophan. Each record gives: V gene, D gene, clone size, J gene, CDR3 protein, CDR3 DNA. A D gene is named only where the DNA matches it firmly. A clone size is listed for some rows: how often the clone was seen (once, few, many), or a class if it is expanded.

v_gene: TRBV7-2; d_gene: TRBD2; abundance: many; j_gene: TRBJ2-1; CDR3aa: CASRPPSGSEQFF; CDR3nt: TGTGCCAGCAGACCTCCCAGCGGGAGTGAGCAGTTCTTC
v_gene: TRBV12-3/TRBV12-4; d_gene: NA; abundance: many; j_gene: TRBJ2-2; CDR3aa: CASSFASSGSNTGELFF; CDR3nt: TGTGCCAGCAGTTTCGCGTCGTCAGGGTCGAACACCGGGGAGCTGTTTTTT
v_gene: TRBV7-2; d_gene: TRBD1; abundance: many; j_gene: TRBJ1-2; CDR3aa: CASSQTGYGYTF; CDR3nt: TGTGCCAGCAGCCAGACAGGGTACGGCTACACCTTC
v_gene: TRBV10-3; d_gene: NA; abundance: many; j_gene: TRBJ1-3; CDR3aa: CAIDQYGNSSGNTIYF; CDR3nt: TGTGCCATTGACCAGTACGGAAACAGCTCTGGAAACACCATATATTTT
v_gene: TRBV18; d_gene: TRBD2; abundance: many; j_gene: TRBJ2-1; CDR3aa: CASSPRASGSRGNEQFF; CDR3nt: TGTGCCAGCTCACCACGGGCTAGCGGGAGTAGGGGCAATGAGCAGTTCTTC
v_gene: TRBV20-1; d_gene: NA; abundance: many; j_gene: TRBJ1-1; CDR3aa: CSAGPQRNTEAFF; CDR3nt: TGCAGTGCGGGACCTCAAAGGAACACTGAAGCTTTCTTT
v_gene: TRBV3-1; d_gene: TRBD2; abundance: many; j_gene: TRBJ2-3; CDR3aa: CASNLAGRFADTQYF; CDR3nt: TGTGCCAGCAACCTAGCGGGACGGTTCGCAGATACGCAGTATTTT
v_gene: TRBV20-1; d_gene: NA; abundance: many; j_gene: TRBJ2-1; CDR3aa: CSASSSRTGNEQFF; CDR3nt: TGCAGTGCTAGCTCCTCGCGGACGGGGAATGAGCAGTTCTTC
v_gene: TRBV20-1; d_gene: NA; abundance: many; j_gene: TRBJ2-1; CDR3aa: CSATRGAGVPEQFF; CDR3nt: TGCAGTGCTACACGGGGGGCAGGGGTTCCTGAGCAGTTCTTC
v_gene: TRBV12-3/TRBV12-4; d_gene: NA; abundance: many; j_gene: TRBJ1-1; CDR3aa: CASSFGQRFDTEAFF; CDR3nt: TGTGCCAGCAGTTTTGGGCAGAGGTTTGACACTGAAGCTTTCTTT
v_gene: TRBV6-2/TRBV6-3; d_gene: TRBD2; abundance: many; j_gene: TRBJ2-7; CDR3aa: CASRGVAGAYEQYF; CDR3nt: TGTGCCAGCCGGGGTGTAGCGGGAGCCTACGAGCAGTACTTC
v_gene: TRBV3-1; d_gene: NA; abundance: many; j_gene: TRBJ2-3; CDR3aa: CASSPRGSSTDTQYF; CDR3nt: TGTGCCAGCAGCCCGAGGGGCTCTAGCACAGATACGCAGTATTTT
v_gene: TRBV6-4; d_gene: NA; abundance: many; j_gene: TRBJ1-1; CDR3aa: CASSGGAGTEAFF; CDR3nt: TGTGCCAGCAGTGGGGGGGCGGGCACTGAAGCTTTCTTT
v_gene: TRBV7-2; d_gene: TRBD2; abundance: many; j_gene: TRBJ2-1; CDR3aa: CASSLHGRAAHEQFF; CDR3nt: TGTGCCAGCAGCTTACACGGGAGGGCCGCCCATGAGCAGTTCTTC
v_gene: TRBV25-1; d_gene: NA; abundance: many; j_gene: TRBJ2-3; CDR3aa: CASSEMVATDTQYF; CDR3nt: TGTGCCAGCAGTGAAATGGTAGCGACAGATACGCAGTATTTT
v_gene: TRBV3-1; d_gene: NA; abundance: NA; j_gene: TRBJ2-7; CDR3aa: CASSQRARTYEQYF; CDR3nt: TGTGCCAGCAGCCAACGAGCTAGGACCTACGAGCAGTACTTC
v_gene: TRBV14; d_gene: NA; abundance: many; j_gene: TRBJ2-4; CDR3aa: CASSLGGVQNIQYF; CDR3nt: TGTGCCAGCAGCCTAGGGGGGGTCCAAAACATTCAGTACTTC
v_gene: TRBV7-2; d_gene: NA; abundance: many; j_gene: TRBJ2-7; CDR3aa: CASSSRLFYEQYF; CDR3nt: TGTGCCAGCAGCTCCCGACTGTTCTACGAGCAGTACTTC
v_gene: TRBV6-2/TRBV6-3; d_gene: TRBD1; abundance: few; j_gene: TRBJ2-5; CDR3aa: CASSYAGTAQETQYF; CDR3nt: TGTGCCAGCAGTTACGCCGGGACAGCTCAAGAGACCCAGTACTTC
v_gene: TRBV9; d_gene: TRBD1; abundance: many; j_gene: TRBJ2-7; CDR3aa: CASSTKPGGPYEQYF; CDR3nt: TGTGCCAGCAGCACAAAACCAGGGGGCCCCTACGAGCAGTACTTC
v_gene: TRBV7-6; d_gene: NA; abundance: NA; j_gene: TRBJ2-2; CDR3aa: CASSHLVGVGELFF; CDR3nt: TGTGCCAGCAGCCACCTCGTGGGGGTAGGGGAGCTGTTTTTT
v_gene: TRBV19; d_gene: NA; abundance: many; j_gene: TRBJ1-5; CDR3aa: CASSPRQSNQPQHF; CDR3nt: TGTGCCAGTAGTCCCCGACAAAGCAATCAGCCCCAGCATTTT
v_gene: TRBV27; d_gene: NA; abundance: many; j_gene: TRBJ2-3; CDR3aa: CASSPGFSTDTQYF; CDR3nt: TGTGCCAGCAGTCCCGGGTTTAGCACAGATACGCAGTATTTT